This T cell receptor (beta chain) was found in a study of blood T cell repertoires in COVID-19 (TCRdb year 2020). Study-wide context: Collaborator samples came from the United States, Italy and Spain and covered acute and convalescent phases of COVID-19. The material from the prospective study consisted of cDNA or gDNA derived from T cells, B-cell-depleted T cells, or PBMCs. Subjects who had been exposed to COVID-19, were actively infected with it, or had recovered from it provided the deeply sampled blood TCRbeta repertoires that made up the dataset. The repertoires were released in a freely available public database meant as a resource for research on the immune response to SARS-CoV-2. Samples were obtained from the ongoing ImmuneRACE study (first 160 participants) and from about 1,300 subjects provided by 6 global collaborators. A de-identified subject ID, COVID-19 status, age in years and sex were almost always included in the sample metadata. Where HLA class I and class II types were available, the types were taken from metadata supplied by the sample provider, not from assay-based typing. What the research found in general, with its limitations: How much clinical and demographic metadata was included differed by source and by participant, and the metadata was provided uncurated.

One collaborating source in Seattle enrolled patients while the patients were actively infected and followed the patients over time throughout the course of disease. Each collaborating institution followed its own protocols to collect whole blood in K2EDTA tubes. For TCRbeta analysis, collaborator samples were shipped as frozen whole blood, as isolated PBMCs, or as DNA extracted from either sample type. Notes on this clone: What this receptor recognizes is not known. No quality values exist for individual bases; no much larger clone is one base distant.

The immunoSEQ Assay, a bias-controlled multiplex PCR, was used to amplify TCRbeta CDR3 regions from genomic DNA. Processing in the source paper ran as follows. Nucleated cell counts per sample were estimated from amplification of reference gene primers within the assay. To quantify the absolute abundance of each unique TCRbeta CDR3 rearrangement, sequence reads were collapsed and filtered. For each sample, productive Simpson clonality was calculated as the square root of Simpson's diversity index over productive rearrangements. The table comes from immuneACCESS by way of TCRdb, which keeps in-frame sequences with V and J called. Part of the clones is missing from these tables; in studies checked, under half for an unresolved V gene and the rest for unknown reasons. V and J calls and clone size are those listed in that table; D and trimming were worked out from the DNA. The sample yields approximately 120,000 clones; more than 80% were counted once. The ten largest make up approximately 3.5% of the sample.

Inclusive of the bounding cysteine and phenylalanine, the CDR3 is 14 residues long. CDR3 DNA only is kept here, 42 bases in frame from base 1. V is trimmed back by 4 bases and J by 10 bases, and the junction contains 12 bases that no gene match accounts for. Per the germline V gene, SGDLS is the CDR1 and YYNGEE is the CDR2. This clonotype was obtained from a woman of 80 years or more with COVID-19, enrolled during active disease. The chain was built from TRBV9 and TRBJ1-1; 8 junctional bases match TRBD1. The specimen sequenced was peripheral blood. This receptor has the CDR3 CASSIRDRGSPAFF. The DNA sequence is TGTGCCAGCAGCATACGCGACAGGGGTAGTCCAGCTTTCTTT.